Below are 30 T cell receptor beta chains sequenced from a single sample in a study of shared clonotypes between healthy human individuals. Repertoires were generated with immunoSEQ multiplex PCR, while TCRdb's copy carries only in-frame clones and drops some. Of about 680,000 clones in the sample, around 92% were seen once. As defined, naive CD8 cells were CD45RO-negative and positively selected for CCR7, with terminally differentiated effector memory CD45RA+ cells excluded. The sample taken for sequencing was naive CD8+ T cells sorted from blood. The receptor set was obtained from a man aged 25 to 40 in good health.

This chain connects TRBV19 to TRBJ2-1; D is uncertain. Germline V CDR1 and CDR2: LNHDA, SQIVND (reference sequence). This CDR3 region has 11 residues. Trimming pared 7 bases from V and 4 bases from J, leaving 5 bases between. The CDR3 DNA follows: TGTGCCAGTATGGGATACAATGAGCAGTTCTTC. Translation: CASMGYNEQFF.

V usage is TRBV5-1 and J usage is TRBJ2-1; TRBD2 aligns across 14 bases. The CDR3 has 15 residues. CDR1 SGHRS and CDR2 YFSETQ come from the germline V gene. Germline trimming cut 4 bases from V and 3 bases from J; bases unmatched to any gene: 0. The CDR3 protein is CASSGTSGSYNEQFF. For the CDR3, the DNA is TGCGCCAGCAGCGGGACTAGCGGGAGCTACAATGAGCAGTTCTTC.

This chain uses TRBV7-8 with TRBJ2-7, with 10 bases that match TRBD2. The CDR3 is 17 amino acids. Germline trimming cut 3 bases from V and 3 bases from J; bases unmatched to any gene: 11. Germline V lookup: CDR1 SGHVS, CDR2 FQNEAQ. CDR3 in DNA: TGTGCCAGCAGCTTGGGCGATGGTAGCGGGAGGATCTACGAGCAGTACTTC. Translation gives CASSLGDGSGRIYEQYF. The full variable domain, with the rest looked up from reference TRBV7-8 and TRBJ2-7, is GAGVSQSPRYKVAKRGQDVALRCDPISGHVSLFWYQQALGQGPEFLTYFQNEAQLDKSGLPSDRFFAERPEGSVSTLKIQRTQQEDSAVYLCASSLGDGSGRIYEQYFGPGTRLTVT.

The CDR3 DNA follows: TGCAGCGGTGAGACCCCCGGATACAACACTGAAGCTTTCTTT. Translating it yields CSGETPGYNTEAFF. This rearrangement joins TRBV29-1 to TRBJ1-1; D unresolved. Between the trimmed V and J ends, which lost 7 bases and 2 bases, there was a span of 17 bases. The CDR3 is 14 amino acids. Germline loops: CDR1 SQVTM, CDR2 ANQGSEA.

In nucleotides, the CDR3 is TGTGCCAGCTCACCACCCGCAGGTGGGAACACCGGGGAGCTGTTTTTT. Its translation: CASSPPAGGNTGELFF. V is TRBV18 and J is TRBJ2-2, with D hard to call. V gave up 0 bases and J gave up 1 base, with 9 bases separating them. The length of the CDR3 is 16 residues. The germline CDR1 and CDR2 sequences are KGHSH and LQKENI.

The chain is built from TRBV7-2 and TRBJ2-7; D uncertain. Germline V gene lookup returns CDR1 SGHTA and CDR2 FQGNSA. This CDR3 contains 12 residues. Trimming stripped 5 bases from V and 6 bases from J, with 11 bases between. The DNA for the CDR3 is TGTGCCAGCAGCCCGGGCAGAGGCGAGCAGTACTTC. It encodes CASSPGRGEQYF.

The chain is built from TRBV7-3 and TRBJ2-2, with D hard to call. The CDR3 consists of 15 residues. Germline CDR1 reads SGHTA; CDR2 reads FQGTGA. The V and J ends lost 4 bases and 4 bases respectively, with 13 bases between them. CDR3: CASSSHVGFTGELFF. DNA of the CDR3: TGTGCCAGCAGCTCTCACGTGGGGTTCACCGGGGAGCTGTTTTTT.

Worth noting for this clone: The junction departs from the called germline gene at one end, perhaps through a read error. The rearrangement links TRBV7-9 to TRBJ2-7; D is unclear. The length of the CDR3 is 11 residues. Germline CDR1 SEHNR, CDR2 FQNEAQ (reference sequence). The CDR3, as DNA: TGTGCCAGCAGCCTACGGACCTCCCTGAGCTTC. Translation gives CASSLRTSLSF. Full variable domain (outside the CDR3, taken from reference TRBV7-9 and TRBJ2-7): DTGVSQNPRHKITKRGQNVTFRCDPISEHNRLYWYRQTLGQGPEFLTYFQNEAQLEKSRLLSDRFSAERPKGSFSTLEIQRTEQGDSAMYLCASSLRTSLSFGPGTRLTVT.

The rearrangement joins TRBV7-9 to TRBJ2-1; D is possibly TRBD2 (5 bases). V shed 1 base and J shed 10 bases, with 8 bases lying between them. CDR1 and CDR2 (germline): SEHNR, FQNEAQ (reference sequence). The CDR3 covers 12 residues. Written as DNA, the CDR3 is TGTGCCAGCAGCTTAGTTGGGGAGGAGCAGTTCTTC. Its protein product is CASSLVGEEQFF.

The chain carries TRBV27 and TRBJ2-7; no clear D. Germline V gene data show CDR1 as MNHEY and CDR2 as SMNVEV (reference sequence). V lost 5 bases and J lost 0, with 11 bases in between. This CDR3 is 14 amino acids long. The CDR3 loop reads CASSQYIGSYEQYF. DNA of the CDR3: TGTGCCAGCAGTCAGTATATTGGCTCCTACGAGCAGTACTTC.

The gene calls are TRBV12-5 and TRBJ2-1; D ambiguous. V gave up 1 base and J gave up 9 bases, with 4 bases separating them. From germline, CDR1 is LGHNT and CDR2 FRNRAP. The CDR3 totals 11 residues. The CDR3 protein is CASGLGTEQFF. The CDR3 bases are TGTGCTAGTGGTTTGGGCACTGAGCAGTTCTTC.

Turning to this clone: Distinct nucleotide sequences in the sample also encode this CDR3. The V gene is TRBV11-2, the J gene TRBJ2-1; D ambiguous. Trimming shortened V by 1 base and J by 4 bases, and 2 bases separated the two germline ends. The CDR3 spans 12 residues. Germline V gene data show CDR1 as SGHAT and CDR2 as FQNNGV. Written as DNA, the CDR3 is TGTGCCAGCAGCTTAGGTTACAATGAGCAGTTCTTC. Amino acids: CASSLGYNEQFF.

V usage is TRBV5-4 and J usage is TRBJ2-7; D might be TRBD2 (6 bases). V was pared by 2 bases and J by 5 bases, with 11 bases between. This CDR3 contains 13 residues. Germline values: CDR1 SGHNT, CDR2 YYREEE (reference sequence). CDR3: CASSFGGQDEQYF. The CDR3 DNA reads TGTGCCAGCAGCTTCGGAGGGCAAGACGAGCAGTACTTC.

The CDR3 region is CASSNGLAASTDTQYF. CDR3 in DNA: TGTGCCAGCAGCAACGGACTAGCGGCGAGCACAGATACGCAGTATTTT. The J gene is TRBJ2-3, the V gene TRBV27; 10 positions match TRBD2. From germline, CDR1 is MNHEY and CDR2 SMNVEV (reference sequence). Trimming took 6 bases from V and 0 from J; bases not matched to a gene: 6. This CDR3 region has 16 residues.

The chain is built from TRBV5-6 and TRBJ2-3; D is possibly TRBD1 or TRBD2 (6 bases each). Germline V gene lookup returns CDR1 SGHDT and CDR2 YYEEEE. V lost 5 bases to trimming and J lost 1 base, with 14 bases between them. This CDR3 has 15 residues. Here the CDR3 DNA reads TGTGCCAGCAGACCGTGGGGGGCTGGCACAGATACGCAGTATTTT. As protein: CASRPWGAGTDTQYF.

The chain joins TRBV9 to TRBJ2-2, with D perhaps matching TRBD1 (6 bases). Germline V gene lookup returns CDR1 SGDLS and CDR2 YYNGEE. CDR3 length equals 17 residues. V lost 0 bases, J lost 0 bases, and 12 bases lay in between. CDR3 region: CASSVEAGATNTGELFF. The CDR3 DNA follows: TGTGCCAGCAGCGTAGAGGCAGGGGCCACGAACACCGGGGAGCTGTTTTTT.

The CDR3 region is CASTGLAVTYEQYF. The CDR3 DNA reads TGTGCCAGCACTGGACTAGCGGTAACCTACGAGCAGTACTTC. The chain has TRBV6-1 and TRBJ2-7; 10 nucleotides align to TRBD2. After removal of 7 bases from V and 2 bases from J, the junction contained 5 bases not matched to a gene. CDR1 and CDR2 (germline): MNHNS, SASEGT. The CDR3 runs 14 residues.

The chain carries TRBV4-1 and TRBJ1-2; D not certain. This CDR3 has 16 amino acids. Germline values: CDR1 MGHRA, CDR2 YSYEKL. Deletions cut 0 bases from V and 6 bases from J, with 17 bases between. CDR3 nucleotides: TGCGCCAGCAGCCAAGATCTTACCTATTTTGTGGATGGCTACACCTTC. It is translated as CASSQDLTYFVDGYTF.

J is TRBJ2-1 and V is TRBV10-3, with D uncertain. The ends were cut back, 2 bases at V and 9 bases at J, with 17 bases in the middle. From germline, CDR1 is ENHRY and CDR2 SYGVKD. This CDR3 is built from 15 residues. The DNA of the CDR3 is TGTGCCATCAGTGAGATGACGTCGCCTCTCAGTGAGCAGTTCTTC. It yields the protein CAISEMTSPLSEQFF.

The rearrangement uses TRBV5-1 and TRBJ2-7, with 7 bases matching TRBD2. Trimming removed 5 bases from V and 3 bases from J; junction bases left unmatched: 8. The CDR3 has 14 amino acids. Germline V gene lookup returns CDR1 SGHRS and CDR2 YFSETQ. CDR3 bases: TGCGCCAGCAGTCCGCGGGAGAATCTCTACGAGCAGTACTTC. This gives the protein CASSPRENLYEQYF.

This clone was observed a handful of times. The sample holds other DNA sequences that translate to the same CDR3. The genes are TRBV29-1 and TRBJ2-1, with TRBD2 matching over 16 bases. This CDR3 comprises 15 residues. The V gene's germline CDR1 is SQVTM and CDR2 ANQGSEA. V dropped 3 bases and J dropped 4; count of bases not matched to a gene: 0. The chain's CDR3 is CSVEGLAGGYNEQFF. CDR3 sequence (DNA): TGCAGCGTTGAGGGACTAGCGGGAGGGTACAATGAGCAGTTCTTC.

J is TRBJ2-7 and V is TRBV4-1, with D possibly called TRBD1 or TRBD2 (6 bases each). The ends were cut back, 0 bases at V and 2 bases at J, with 11 bases in the middle. The CDR3 spans 15 residues. Germline CDR1 is MGHRA and CDR2 is YSYEKL. The CDR3: CASSQEVGGPYEQYF. The CDR3 nucleotides read TGCGCCAGCAGCCAAGAAGTCGGGGGCCCCTACGAGCAGTACTTC.

This rearrangement joins TRBV25-1 to TRBJ2-5; 9 bases are a match to TRBD2. Germline V CDR1 and CDR2: MGHDK, SYGVNS. V lost 6 bases to trimming and J lost 2 bases; unmatched junction nucleotides: 7. This CDR3 has 15 amino acids. In DNA, the CDR3 is TGTGCCAGCAGCACCCGACTAGCGGATCAAGAGACCCAGTACTTC. Amino acids: CASSTRLADQETQYF. Full variable domain (remainder filled in from reference TRBV25-1 and TRBJ2-5): EADIYQTPRYLVIGTGKKITLECSQTMGHDKMYWYQQDPGMELHLIHYSYGVNSTEKGDLSSESTVSRIRTEHFPLTLESARPSHTSQYLCASSTRLADQETQYFGPGTRLLVL.

The chain joins TRBV9 to TRBJ2-2; no firm D call. CDR1 and CDR2 from the germline V gene are SGDLS and YYNGEE. Trimming removed 3 bases from V and 7 bases from J, with 13 bases in between. This CDR3 is built from 14 residues. The CDR3 DNA follows: TGTGCCAGCAGCGCGAATGGGGATCACGGGGAGCTGTTTTTT. Protein sequence: CASSANGDHGELFF.

The rearrangement uses TRBV6-6 and TRBJ2-7; 7 nucleotides align to TRBD1. The V gene's germline CDR1 is MNHNY and CDR2 SVGAGI (reference sequence). V was pared by 7 bases and J by 7 bases, with 7 bases of the junction left unmatched. The CDR3 extends over 12 amino acids. In nucleotides, the CDR3 is TGTGCCAGCAAAATCGGGACAGAAGAGCAGTACTTC. This translates into CASKIGTEEQYF.

The rearrangement uses TRBV5-6 and TRBJ1-4; TRBD1 might be the D (5 bases). The germline V and J ends were trimmed by 4 bases and 7 bases, with 17 bases remaining between them. This CDR3 contains 15 residues. Germline lookup yields CDR1 SGHDT and CDR2 YYEEEE. The CDR3 is CASSPGTVGGEKLFF. Written as DNA, the CDR3 is TGTGCCAGCAGCCCGGGGACGGTCGGGGGTGAAAAACTGTTTTTT.

The V gene is TRBV19, the J gene TRBJ2-7; TRBD1 matches at 7 bases. Germline V gives CDR1 LNHDA, CDR2 SQIVND (reference sequence). The V gene end was trimmed by 6 bases and the J gene end by 3 bases; junction bases not matched to a gene: 11. The CDR3 is 15 residues long. CDR3 sequence reads: CASSPPGRGSYEQYF. The CDR3 DNA follows: TGTGCCAGTAGCCCCCCGGGCAGGGGGAGCTACGAGCAGTACTTC. The variable domain in full, with the rest retrieved from reference TRBV19 and TRBJ2-7, is DGGITQSPKYLFRKEGQNVTLSCEQNLNHDAMYWYRQDPGQGLRLIYYSQIVNDFQKGDIAEGYSVSREKKESFPLTVTSAQKNPTAFYLCASSPPGRGSYEQYFGPGTRLTVT.

This clone appeared once. J is TRBJ2-3 and V is TRBV7-9, with TRBD2 identical over 10 bases. The CDR3 is made up of 18 amino acids. Per the germline V gene, CDR1 is SEHNR and CDR2 is FQNEAQ (reference sequence). With 0 bases clipped from V and 4 bases from J, the junction kept 10 bases outside the gene matches. The CDR3 region is CASSLASGSGRAADTQYF. The CDR3 DNA reads TGTGCCAGCAGCTTAGCGTCCGGGAGCGGGAGGGCCGCAGATACGCAGTATTTT.

CDR3 sequence reads: CASSSRLAGGHNTGELFF. CDR3 bases: TGCGCCAGCAGCTCCAGACTAGCGGGAGGCCACAACACCGGGGAGCTGTTTTTT. This chain uses TRBV5-1 with TRBJ2-2; 13 bases line up with TRBD2. With 3 bases clipped from V and 2 bases from J, the junction kept 7 bases outside the gene matches. The CDR3 runs to 18 residues. The germline CDR1 and CDR2 sequences are SGHRS and YFSETQ.

As for this clone: This specimen includes other DNA sequences encoding the same CDR3. The chain has TRBV7-9 and TRBJ2-3; a possible D gene is TRBD1 (5 bases). The CDR3 loop spans 15 amino acids. The V end was cut by 5 bases, the J end by 0 bases, with 12 bases between. CDR1 SEHNR and CDR2 FQNEAQ come from the germline V gene (reference sequence). The CDR3: CASSPRDGSTDTQYF. CDR3 nucleotide sequence: TGTGCCAGCAGCCCCAGGGATGGAAGCACAGATACGCAGTATTTT.